This entry features one T cell receptor beta chain sequence. This sample is drawn from a study of blood T cells in healthy people across ages. J lost 5 bases, V lost 5 bases, and 8 bases had no gene match. The germline V gene has CDR1 SGHTA and CDR2 FQGNSA. The CDR3 is made up of 15 amino acids. It was with a sample-barcoded 5' primer and a J-beta primer mix that a second PCR of about 6 to 11 cycles was run. TCRdb re-analysed the 5' RACE reads in MiXCR, keeping a single row per CDR3 protein. The repertoire has about 1 million distinct CDR3 sequences, 40% to 55% of them found once; the top ten carry approximately 17%.

This receptor was identified in a woman aged 55-75 years in good health. The chain links TRBV7-2 to TRBJ2-3; TRBD2 aligns across 9 bases. Sequenced material: blood. The CDR3 coding sequence is TGTGCCAGCAGCCGCGGGAGGGCCGATGGAGATACGCAGTATTTT. It yields the protein CASSRGRADGDTQYF.